This TCR beta chain is drawn from a study of early T cells in non-severe SARS-CoV-2 infection. Study in general: Sequencing was performed on bulk RNA from unsorted whole blood, leaving chains unpaired. General study findings and limits: In VDJdb matching, anti-spike CD8 responses were favored while private and CD4 specificities went missing.

Germline values: CDR1 SGHVS, CDR2 FQNEAQ. The CDR3 has 17 residues. V lost 4 bases and J lost 0; bases outside the gene matches: 7. In the case of this clonotype: Its antigen remains unknown.

Attached unique molecular identifiers marked individual cDNA molecules. TCRdb reanalysed the 5' RACE reads using MiXCR and keeps one entry per CDR3 protein. The table records roughly 64,000 distinct CDR3 sequences, 13% of them present only once. Sequences were obtained from whole blood. This chain connects TRBV7-8 to TRBJ2-4; 9 nucleotides match TRBD2. The TCR sequence derives from an adult who was a healthcare worker with PCR-confirmed SARS-CoV-2 infection or an uninfected control (not recorded which). CDR3 sequence reads: CASSSITSGLAKNIQYF. CDR3 bases: TGTGCCAGCAGCTCCATAACTAGCGGGTTAGCCAAAAACATTCAGTACTTC.